This T cell receptor beta chain was retrieved from a study of beta chain features in type 1 diabetes. The overall study: Patients shared similar age, gender and cell yields with healthy donors.

General study findings and limits: Diminished insertions and augmented deletions at VDJ junctions characterized type 1 diabetes patients. The influence of HLA type on TCRB rearrangement stayed undetermined. TCRB CDR3s from Type 1 diabetes patients were moderately but significantly shorter in all four CD4+ subsets.

This clone was detected a few times. Antigen specificity is unknown. The sample carries other DNA sequences with the same CDR3. Expressed TCRB transcripts got sequenced, as all isolated RNA was reverse transcribed. The table came from immunoSEQ multiplex PCR; TCRdb's copy has only in-frame clones and leaves some out. The profile covers over 120,000 clones, with about 9.4% appearing a single time and under 1.5% taken by the ten largest. V dropped 0 bases and J dropped 3; count of bases not matched to a gene: 0. In germline, CDR1 is MNHEY, CDR2 SVGAGI. CDR3 length: 15 amino acids. The clonotype originates from a man aged 18 to 30 in good health. V and J are TRBV6-5 and TRBJ2-7; TRBD2 agrees at 12 bases. The sequenced material came from naive CD4+ T cells from blood. The CDR3 sequence: CASSYSTSGGYEQYF. DNA of the CDR3: TGTGCCAGCAGTTACTCGACTAGCGGGGGCTACGAGCAGTACTTC.